The 22 T cell receptor beta chains presented below share a single source sample, sequenced in a study of early T cells in non-severe SARS-CoV-2 infection. TCRdb processed the 5' RACE reads anew with MiXCR; each CDR3 protein has one entry. The top ten hold about 3% of the sample, which has approximately 60,000 distinct CDR3 sequences, 10% to 15% seen once. Source material: whole blood. The receptors shown here come from an adult who was a healthcare worker with PCR-confirmed SARS-CoV-2 infection or an uninfected control (not recorded which).

This clonotype was found many times. This chain joins TRBV7-9 and TRBJ1-3; D is unclear. The CDR3 covers 15 residues. V shed 4 bases and J shed 9 bases, with 19 bases lying between them. The V gene's germline CDR1 is SEHNR and CDR2 FQNEAQ (reference sequence). The CDR3 DNA reads as TGTGCCAGCAGCTCCGTAAGGCCGGGCGTCGGCACCATATATTTT. Translation gives CASSSVRPGVGTIYF.

This clonotype came up a few times. The chain uses TRBV20-1 and TRBJ1-5; D may be TRBD1 (6 bases). This CDR3 is 16 amino acids long. V was pared by 4 bases and J by 0 bases, with 16 bases between. The germline V gene has CDR1 DFQATT and CDR2 SNEGSKA (reference sequence). The CDR3 DNA follows: TGCAGTGCTAACGGGGCAGGGGCTTTTAGCAATCAGCCCCAGCATTTT. Protein: CSANGAGAFSNQPQHF.

Ten or more counts support this clonotype. CDR3 nucleotide sequence: TGTGCCAGCAGCCGAGCTGCACAGAACACTGAAGCTTTCTTT. Translating gives CASSRAAQNTEAFF. The chain joins TRBV11-2 to TRBJ1-1, with D unresolved. The CDR3 is 14 residues long. The V gene's germline CDR1 is SGHAT and CDR2 FQNNGV. The V gene lost 5 bases and the J gene lost 1 base, with 11 bases spanning the gap.

This clonotype has a count of ten or more. J is TRBJ1-3 and V is TRBV7-9; D might be TRBD1 (6 bases). The CDR3 is 21 amino acids. In germline, CDR1 is SEHNR, CDR2 FQNEAQ (reference sequence). Between the trimmed V and J ends, which lost 1 base and 0 bases, there was a span of 25 bases. This CDR3 is CASSLGGVVRTDRSSGNTIYF. DNA of the CDR3: TGTGCCAGCAGCTTAGGGGGAGTGGTTCGGACAGACCGAAGCTCTGGAAACACCATATATTTT.

This clonotype occurred many times. This chain joins TRBV19 and TRBJ2-1; 7 bases fit TRBD2. CDR1 and CDR2 (germline): LNHDA, SQIVND (reference sequence). Germline trimming cut 3 bases from V and 4 bases from J; bases unmatched to any gene: 3. This CDR3 contains 14 residues. The CDR3 DNA sequence: TGTGCCAGTAGTATGGGACTACCATACAATGAGCAGTTCTTC. Amino acid sequence: CASSMGLPYNEQFF.

This clonotype has a count of ten or more. The rearrangement uses TRBV7-9 and TRBJ2-2; D is tentatively TRBD1 or TRBD2 (5 bases each). V lost 0 bases to trimming and J lost 4 bases, with 6 bases between them. The CDR3 is 14 amino acids. Germline V gene data show CDR1 as SEHNR and CDR2 as FQNEAQ (reference sequence). The CDR3 nucleotides are TGTGCCAGCAGCTTAGCTGGGACCACCGGGGAGCTGTTTTTT. This sequence encodes CASSLAGTTGELFF.

This clonotype has a count of ten or more. The V and J genes are TRBV6-5 and TRBJ1-2; D gene unclear. From germline, CDR1 is MNHEY and CDR2 SVGAGI. The CDR3 sequence is 13 residues long. Trimming took off 6 bases at V and 4 bases at J, with 12 bases between the two ends. CDR3 region: CASSISSLYGYTF. The DNA of the CDR3 is TGTGCCAGCAGCATATCAAGCCTCTATGGCTACACCTTC.

The V call is TRBV15, the J call TRBJ2-7; the D gene is possibly TRBD1 (6 bases). The length of the CDR3 is 15 residues. V lost 0 bases to trimming and J lost 4 bases, with 13 bases between them. Germline values: CDR1 LNHNV, CDR2 YYDKDF (reference sequence). CDR3 DNA: TGTGCCACCAGCAGAGATGGGGGCAGGCTTTACGAGCAGTACTTC. It is translated as CATSRDGGRLYEQYF. The whole variable domain, remainder taken from reference TRBV15 and TRBJ2-7, is DAMVIQNPRYQVTQFGKPVTLSCSQTLNHNVMYWYQQKSSQAPKLLFHYYDKDFNNEADTPDNFQSRRPNTSFCFLDIRSPGLGDTAMYLCATSRDGGRLYEQYFGPGTRLTVT.

At least ten counts were recorded for this clonotype. The chain has TRBV20-1 and TRBJ1-5; D is possibly TRBD1 (6 bases). V was trimmed by 2 bases and J by 3 bases, leaving 8 bases between them. Per germline, CDR1 DFQATT and CDR2 SNEGSKA (reference sequence). The CDR3 consists of 13 residues. The CDR3 nucleotides read TGCAGTGCTAGACCGGGGGCCAATCAGCCCCAGCATTTT. Encoded protein: CSARPGANQPQHF.

Details on this clonotype: A much bigger clone sits one base away, suggesting this may be a read error. V usage is TRBV3-1 and J usage is TRBJ1-5; D is possibly TRBD1 (6 bases). Germline V gene sequence: CDR1 LGHDT, CDR2 YNNKEL (reference sequence). The CDR3 is 15 amino acids. CDR3 coding DNA: TGTGCCAGCAGCCAGGGGGACATCAGCAATCAGCTCCAGCATTTT. It specifies CASSQGDISNQLQHF. The variable domain in full, completed from reference TRBV3-1 and TRBJ1-5, reads DTAVSQTPKYLVTQMGNDKSIKCEQNLGHDTMYWYKQDSKKFLKIMFSYNNKELIINETVPNRFSPKSPDKAHLNLHINSLELGDSAVYFCASSQGDISNQLQHFGDGTRLSIL.

The V and J genes are TRBV12-3 or TRBV12-4 and TRBJ2-1; TRBD2 aligns across 13 bases. This CDR3 comprises 15 residues. V gave up 8 bases and J gave up 6 bases; unmatched junction bases: 7. The CDR3 protein is CASWTSGGPSNEQFF. CDR3 in DNA: TGTGCCAGCTGGACTAGCGGGGGCCCCTCCAATGAGCAGTTCTTC.

This clonotype was seen a few times. The CDR3 spells CAWSVARFTEAFF. CDR3 DNA sequence: TGTGCCTGGAGTGTAGCCAGGTTCACTGAAGCTTTCTTT. The chain is built from TRBV30 and TRBJ1-1; D remains unclear. Trimming pared 0 bases from V and 4 bases from J, leaving 9 bases between. This CDR3 comprises 13 residues. Germline V gene data show CDR1 as GTSNPN and CDR2 as SVGIG (reference sequence).

The V gene is TRBV7-8, the J gene TRBJ2-3; no firm D call. Deletions cut 1 base from V and 6 bases from J, with 5 bases between. The CDR3 is made up of 12 amino acids. Germline CDR1 and CDR2: SGHVS and FQNEAQ. CDR3 DNA sequence: TGTGCCAGCAGCTTAGTTGTGGATACGCAGTATTTT. This codes for CASSLVVDTQYF.

This clonotype has a count of ten or more. This chain joins TRBV5-5 and TRBJ1-1; D gene uncertain. This CDR3 is built from 13 residues. Trimming took 1 base from V and 1 from J, leaving 5 bases between them. CDR1 SGHKS and CDR2 YYEKEE come from the germline V gene (reference sequence). CDR3 residues: CASSLRQNTEAFF. CDR3 coding DNA: TGTGCCAGCAGCTTGCGTCAGAACACTGAAGCTTTCTTT.

This clonotype was detected many times. This chain connects TRBV5-1 to TRBJ2-5, with D perhaps assigned TRBD1 or TRBD2 (6 bases each). The CDR3 totals 15 residues. Looked up from germline, CDR1 is SGHRS and CDR2 is YFSETQ. The V and J ends lost 7 bases and 1 base respectively, with 17 bases between them. The DNA for the CDR3 is TGCGCCAGCCTTCCGGGGGCACGGGGCCAAGAGACCCAGTACTTC. Amino acid sequence: CASLPGARGQETQYF. Combining the CDR3 with reference TRBV5-1 and TRBJ2-5 gives the whole variable domain KAGVTQTPRYLIKTRGQQVTLSCSPISGHRSVSWYQQTPGQGLQFLFEYFSETQRNKGNFPGRFSGRQFSNSRSEMNVSTLELGDSALYLCASLPGARGQETQYFGPGTRLLVL.

This clonotype has ten or more counts. The J gene is TRBJ2-1, the V gene TRBV5-4; TRBD1 agrees at 8 bases. Trimming cost V 4 bases and J 7 bases; bases outside gene matches: 10. The CDR3 consists of 15 residues. CDR1 is SGHNT and CDR2 is YYREEE in the germline V gene (reference sequence). The CDR3 spells CASSPARTGRNEQFF. DNA of the CDR3: TGTGCCAGCAGCCCCGCCAGGACAGGGAGGAATGAGCAGTTCTTC.

This clonotype has a handful of counts. The chain couples TRBV25-1 to TRBJ1-4, with D perhaps matching TRBD1 (6 bases). V dropped 5 bases and J dropped 0 bases, with 7 bases sitting between them. This CDR3 contains 14 residues. CDR1 MGHDK and CDR2 SYGVNS come from the germline V gene. Here the CDR3 reads CASSHRATNEKLFF. DNA for the CDR3: TGTGCCAGCAGTCACAGGGCAACTAATGAAAAACTGTTTTTT.

This clonotype was observed a handful of times. This chain connects TRBV12-3 or TRBV12-4 to TRBJ2-5; 9 positions agree with TRBD1. Unmatched junction bases numbered 5, after V lost 5 bases and J lost 4 bases. The CDR3 has 14 amino acids. CDR3 sequence (DNA): TGTGCCAGCAGTGACAGGGGGGTAGGAGAGACCCAGTACTTC. Encoded protein: CASSDRGVGETQYF.

This chain connects TRBV5-5 to TRBJ2-7, with 7 bases lining up with TRBD1. The junction had 7 bases not matched to a gene; V was cut back by 4 bases and J by 0 bases. The CDR3 sequence is 15 residues long. Germline V gene data show CDR1 as SGHKS and CDR2 as YYEKEE (reference sequence). Here the CDR3 DNA reads TGTGCCAGCAGCCGAGACAGGGATAGCTCCTACGAGCAGTACTTC. Translation gives CASSRDRDSSYEQYF.

This clonotype showed up many times. The chain is built from TRBV20-1 and TRBJ1-5, with a tentative D call TRBD1 (6 bases). Deletions cut 6 bases from V and 1 base from J, with 13 bases between. This CDR3 comprises 14 residues. Germline CDR1 is DFQATT and CDR2 is SNEGSKA (reference sequence). The CDR3 DNA reads TGCAGTGCACACAGGGAAGGGAGCAATCAGCCCCAGCATTTT. The encoded protein is CSAHREGSNQPQHF.

This chain connects TRBV5-4 to TRBJ1-2; no firm D call. Trimming removed 4 bases from V and 0 bases from J, with 10 bases in between. In germline, CDR1 is SGHNT, CDR2 YYREEE (reference sequence). CDR3 size: 14 residues. The chain's CDR3 is CASSPPGSNYGYTF. In nucleotides, the CDR3 is TGTGCCAGCAGCCCGCCGGGATCTAACTATGGCTACACCTTC.

The genes are TRBV7-3 and TRBJ2-7; D tentatively fits TRBD1 or TRBD2 (5 bases each). Per the germline V gene, CDR1 is SGHTA and CDR2 is FQGTGA. CDR3 length: 14 amino acids. With 4 bases removed from V and 2 bases from J, the gap between germline ends came to 12 bases. Here the CDR3 DNA reads TGTGCCAGCAGCTCCCGGGACGGAACCTACGAGCAGTACTTC. It translates to CASSSRDGTYEQYF. The full variable domain, completed using reference TRBV7-3 and TRBJ2-7, is GAGVSQTPSNKVTEKGKYVELRCDPISGHTALYWYRQSLGQGPEFLIYFQGTGAADDSGLPNDRFFAVRPEGSVSTLKIQRTERGDSAVYLCASSSRDGTYEQYFGPGTRLTVT.